This T cell receptor (beta chain) was found in a study of blood T cell repertoires in COVID-19. As for the study in general: The analysed material was cDNA or gDNA that came from T cells, B-cell-depleted T cells, or PBMCs.

Seattle patient enrollment occurred during active infection, with longitudinal follow-up thereafter. In the authors' methods: Researchers report that nucleated cell counts were estimated from reference gene primer amplification. TCRdb keeps only in-frame clones here, not all; method: immunoSEQ multiplex PCR. The V and J calls and the clone size are those of that table, but D and trimming were determined from the DNA. The sample has around 280,000 clones, 88% seen once; the top ten hold about 11%. This CDR3 has 16 amino acids. CDR1 is SGDLS and CDR2 is YYNGEE in the germline V gene. V shed 0 bases and J 0 bases; nucleotides not matched to a gene: 3.

The chain combines TRBV9 with TRBJ1-3; 7 nucleotides agree with TRBD1. The sample taken for sequencing was peripheral blood. The receptor's source is a woman in her 30s with COVID-19, enrolled during active disease. CDR3 DNA: TGTGCCAGCAGCGTAGTAGGGGGCCTCTCTGGAAACACCATATATTTT. It yields the protein CASSVVGGLSGNTIYF.